These 19 T cell receptor beta chains were all obtained from the same sample, sequenced in a study of blood T cell repertoires in COVID-19. Some clones are missing from TCRdb's copy, which holds only in-frame ones; the method was immunoSEQ multiplex PCR. This sample carries over 55,000 clones, around four fifths of them seen once, and the ten largest clones take roughly 39%. Sequenced input: peripheral blood. The receptors stem from a human donor in a cohort sampled during active COVID-19.

This clone showed up just a few times. The chain combines TRBV2 with TRBJ1-2, with TRBD1 matching over 9 bases. The CDR3 contains 14 residues. The trim removed 3 bases at V and 5 bases at J, leaving 4 bases unmatched. CDR1 SNHLY and CDR2 FYNNEI come from the germline V gene. The CDR3 is CASSEGQGRYGYTF. The CDR3 nucleotides read TGTGCCAGCAGTGAGGGACAGGGACGGTATGGCTACACCTTC.

The chain carries TRBV5-1 and TRBJ1-1; TRBD1 matches 7 bases. The V gene's germline CDR1 is SGHRS and CDR2 YFSETQ. V was pared by 0 bases and J by 6 bases, with 11 bases of the junction left unmatched. The CDR3 length is 16 residues. The CDR3 spells CASSLGQGGFYAEAFF. In DNA, the CDR3 is TGCGCCAGCAGCTTGGGGCAGGGGGGATTCTATGCTGAAGCTTTCTTT.

The chain recombines TRBV11-2 with TRBJ2-5, with 10 bases identical to TRBD2. Unmatched junction bases numbered 13, after V lost 5 bases and J lost 13 bases. The CDR3 totals 14 residues. Germline CDR1 and CDR2: SGHAT and FQNNGV. The CDR3 coding sequence is TGTGCCAGCAGCGTGGAGGGATTCCGGACTAGCGGGTACTTC. It encodes CASSVEGFRTSGYF.

The V call is TRBV5-6, the J call TRBJ1-2, with D tentatively TRBD1 (6 bases). Germline CDR1 is SGHDT and CDR2 is YYEEEE. V was trimmed by 6 bases and J by 5 bases, leaving 23 bases between them. The CDR3 loop spans 16 amino acids. The CDR3 coding sequence is TGTGCCAGCACCCTACAGGGAACGGAACATCTATATGGCTACACCTTC. Its translation: CASTLQGTEHLYGYTF.

The rearrangement joins TRBV5-1 to TRBJ1-6; D unresolved. CDR1 and CDR2 from the germline V gene are SGHRS and YFSETQ. This CDR3 has 15 residues. Trimming left V 3 bases short and J 10 bases short, with 17 bases between. In DNA form, the CDR3 reads TGCGCCAGCAGCTCGGGCTGGGGAGACGACTCACCCCTCCACTTT. Translated, it gives CASSSGWGDDSPLHF.

The J gene is TRBJ1-2, the V gene TRBV6-2 or TRBV6-3, with 7 nucleotides matching TRBD1. The junction had 2 bases not matched to a gene; V was cut back by 2 bases and J by 2 bases. The germline gives CDR1 MNHEY, CDR2 SVGEGT. This CDR3 is built from 14 residues. The CDR3 nucleotides are TGTGCCAGCAGTTACACGGGACAGAACTATGGCTACACCTTC. It specifies CASSYTGQNYGYTF.

The chain uses TRBV7-3 and TRBJ2-1, with D possibly matching TRBD2 (6 bases). The germline CDR1 and CDR2 sequences are SGHTA and FQGTGA. The CDR3 is 15 residues long. V was pared by 1 base and J by 8 bases, with 15 bases between. The CDR3 DNA sequence: TGTGCCAGCAGCTTAATCGGGGGAGCTCGGGATGAGCAGTTCTTC. Its protein product is CASSLIGGARDEQFF. Filled out from reference TRBV7-3 and TRBJ2-1, the complete variable domain reads GAGVSQTPSNKVTEKGKYVELRCDPISGHTALYWYRQSLGQGPEFLIYFQGTGAADDSGLPNDRFFAVRPEGSVSTLKIQRTERGDSAVYLCASSLIGGARDEQFFGPGTRLTVL.

The chain links TRBV7-3 to TRBJ2-1, with TRBD2 identical over 8 bases. The CDR3 is 15 amino acids. Germline CDR1 is SGHTA and CDR2 is FQGTGA. Trimming took 5 bases from V and 1 from J; bases not matched to a gene: 4. CDR3: CASSILAASYNEQFF. As DNA, the CDR3 is TGTGCCAGCAGCATACTAGCGGCTTCCTACAATGAGCAGTTCTTC.

This clone was counted only a few times. The V and J genes are TRBV28 and TRBJ1-5; D gene unclear. CDR3 length equals 12 residues. Germline V gene sequence: CDR1 MDHEN, CDR2 SYDVKM. Between the trimmed V and J ends, which lost 7 bases and 3 bases, there was a span of 7 bases. Here the CDR3 DNA reads TGTGCCAGCACTACCCCCAATCAGCCCCAGCATTTT. It translates to CASTTPNQPQHF.

This chain joins TRBV7-9 and TRBJ2-3; perhaps TRBD2 as D (7 bases). The CDR3 extends over 17 amino acids. Germline V gene sequence: CDR1 SEHNR, CDR2 FQNEAQ (reference sequence). V was shortened by 4 bases and J by 2 bases, with 19 bases between the two germline ends. The CDR3 protein is CASSSRSGGLHTDTQYF. DNA of the CDR3: TGTGCCAGCAGCTCCCGATCCGGGGGGCTCCACACAGATACGCAGTATTTT.

V usage is TRBV6-5 and J usage is TRBJ1-4, with a weak D call TRBD1 (6 bases). Trimming took 5 bases from V and 7 from J, leaving 14 bases between them. Germline loops: CDR1 MNHEY, CDR2 SVGAGI. This CDR3 comprises 14 residues. CDR3 sequence reads: CASSLRGIGEKLFF. CDR3 nucleotides: TGTGCCAGCAGTCTCAGGGGTATCGGTGAAAAACTGTTTTTT.

The V and J genes are TRBV18 and TRBJ2-3; no clear D. Trimming stripped 2 bases from V and 5 bases from J, with 14 bases between. The CDR3 contains 15 residues. In germline, CDR1 is KGHSH, CDR2 LQKENI. The CDR3 is CASSPYSPRQDTQYF. CDR3 DNA: TGTGCCAGCTCACCATATTCACCTAGGCAAGATACGCAGTATTTT.

The chain carries TRBV5-4 and TRBJ2-1; TRBD2 agrees at 13 bases. Germline loops: CDR1 SGHNT, CDR2 YYREEE (reference sequence). This CDR3 contains 14 residues. The V segment lost 4 bases and the J segment 9 bases; nucleotides outside the gene matches: 4. The CDR3 DNA reads TGTGCCAGCAGCATCCGGACTAGCGGGAGTGAGCAGTTCTTC. Its protein is CASSIRTSGSEQFF.

To note about this clone: Other nucleotide sequences from this sample produce the same CDR3. V usage is TRBV5-1 and J usage is TRBJ1-1; D call uncertain. Germline V gene data show CDR1 as SGHRS and CDR2 as YFSETQ. Trimming stripped 0 bases from V and 5 bases from J, with 8 bases between. The CDR3 extends over 13 amino acids. CDR3 nucleotides: TGCGCCAGCAGCTTGGGAGGGAGGACTGAAGCTTTCTTT. Protein product: CASSLGGRTEAFF.

This chain connects TRBV7-9 to TRBJ1-1, with 8 positions matching TRBD1. Germline CDR1 reads SEHNR; CDR2 reads FQNEAQ (reference sequence). The CDR3 loop spans 17 amino acids. Losses at the gene ends were 3 bases for V and 2 bases for J; bases not matched to a gene: 11. The chain's CDR3 is CASSFNPTGAFNTEAFF. CDR3 DNA: TGTGCCAGCAGCTTTAATCCGACAGGGGCCTTCAACACTGAAGCTTTCTTT.

This clone appeared a single time. The V and J genes are TRBV6-5 and TRBJ1-4; 10 bases fit TRBD1. Germline V CDR1 and CDR2: MNHEY, SVGAGI. The CDR3 extends over 14 amino acids. After removal of 6 bases from V and 7 bases from J, the junction contained 5 bases not matched to a gene. This chain's CDR3 is CASRTGQGSEKLFF. CDR3 sequence (DNA): TGTGCCAGCAGAACGGGACAGGGGAGTGAAAAACTGTTTTTT.

The sample holds one count of this clone. This chain joins TRBV2 and TRBJ2-1, with 12 bases fitting TRBD2. Germline-derived CDR1 and CDR2 are SNHLY and FYNNEI. V was clipped by 6 bases and J by 8 bases; unmatched bases: 11. The CDR3 length is 16 residues. The CDR3 DNA reads as TGTGCCAGCAGAGGACTAGCGGGAATAACAGGGCATGAGCAGTTCTTC. This encodes CASRGLAGITGHEQFF.

This clone was picked up one time. This chain joins TRBV6-5 and TRBJ2-7; 9 positions agree with TRBD1. The CDR3 spans 14 residues. CDR1 is MNHEY, CDR2 SVGAGI, per germline. The V and J ends lost 6 bases and 6 bases, in that order; junction bases with no gene match: 9. This CDR3 is CASRFPGQGGEQYF. DNA for the CDR3: TGTGCCAGCAGATTCCCGGGACAGGGTGGCGAGCAGTACTTC.

The V call is TRBV15, the J call TRBJ1-5; TRBD1 matches at 9 bases. V shed 3 bases and J 3 bases; nucleotides not matched to a gene: 6. The CDR3 totals 16 residues. Germline CDR1 is LNHNV and CDR2 is YYDKDF (reference sequence). The CDR3 protein is CATSRIGQGNNQPQHF. Written as DNA, the CDR3 is TGTGCCACCAGCAGGATAGGACAGGGGAACAATCAGCCCCAGCATTTT.